This TCR beta chain was sequenced during a study of beta chain features in type 1 diabetes. Study-level background: Patients did not differ from healthy donors in age, gender or cell yield.

CDR3 size: 16 residues. Germline V gene lookup returns CDR1 SEHNR and CDR2 FQNEAQ (reference sequence). The germline V and J ends were trimmed by 5 bases and 5 bases, with 22 bases remaining between them. Points from the study as a whole: cDNA sequencing could over-represent cells with high TCR expression. For TCRB rearrangement, an influence of HLA type remained unresolved here.

Concerning this clone: The antigen is not known.

Expressed TCRB transcripts were sequenced, since all the RNA that had been isolated was reverse transcribed. Some 3.3 million reads was the average for naive, central memory and regulatory T cell samples. The repertoire was sequenced with immunoSEQ multiplex PCR; TCRdb's copy has only in-frame clones and lacks some. The top ten hold 0.07% to 0.095% of the sample, which has about 620,000 clones, 15% seen once. The source of this sequence is a man between 18 and 29 years old in good health. J is TRBJ2-7 and V is TRBV7-9; D perhaps matches TRBD2 (7 bases). The sample consisted of naive CD4+ T cells from blood. The CDR3 DNA reads as TGTGCCAGCAGCGTAACCTCCCCGGGGGGCCGGAACGAGCAGTACTTC. This codes for CASSVTSPGGRNEQYF. Looking up the rest from reference TRBV7-9 and TRBJ2-7 gives the full variable domain: DTGVSQNPRHKITKRGQNVTFRCDPISEHNRLYWYRQTLGQGPEFLTYFQNEAQLEKSRLLSDRFSAERPKGSFSTLEIQRTEQGDSAMYLCASSVTSPGGRNEQYFGPGTRLTVT.